This TCR beta chain was captured in a study of blood T cell repertoires in COVID-19. Repertoires were generated with immunoSEQ multiplex PCR, while TCRdb's copy carries only in-frame clones and drops some. The sample shows approximately 290,000 clones, approximately 90% of them seen only once. The Seattle patients, enrolled during active infection, were followed longitudinally. CDR3 length: 13 amino acids. Germline assignment: CDR1 GTSNPN and CDR2 SVGIG (reference sequence). Trimming removed 4 bases at V and 0 bases at J, with 9 bases between. The origin of this receptor is a woman younger than 45 with COVID-19, enrolled during active disease. The specimen was peripheral blood. J is TRBJ1-1 and V is TRBV30; no clear D gene. This chain's CDR3 is CAWNPGMNTEAFF. Written as DNA, the CDR3 is TGTGCCTGGAACCCCGGGATGAACACTGAAGCTTTCTTT. Full variable domain (missing parts from reference TRBV30 and TRBJ1-1): SQTIHQWPATLVQPVGSPLSLECTVEGTSNPNLYWYRQAAGRGLQLLFYSVGIGQISSEVPQNLSASRPQDRQFILSSKKLLLSDSGFYLCAWNPGMNTEAFFGQGTRLTVV.